One T cell receptor (beta chain) is described in this entry. Its recognized antigen is unknown. No base-level quality is on record; no much larger clone is a single base apart. The entire amount of isolated RNA was reverse transcribed using the High Capacity cDNA Reverse Transcription Kit, so the sequenced TCRB transcripts were expressed ones. Deep immunoSEQ sequencing was applied to naive, central memory and regulatory T cell samples, giving an average of about 3.4 million total reads per sample. Sorted cells were lysed in RLT buffer and RNA was extracted with DNase-treated RNeasy Micro or Mini kits, depending on cell number. Each cell subset was processed separately to prevent cross-contamination, with patient and healthy donor samples processed together. The immunoSEQ multiplex PCR was used to amplify TCRB sequences from cDNA, generating 87-bp fragments that spanned the CDR3 region. Sequencing of the amplicons was performed on the Illumina HiSeq platform. Per the original workflow: PCR bias was computationally corrected using synthetic template baselines, reads within Hamming distance 2 were collapsed, and singletons that could not be merged were discarded. Reads were aligned against IMGT so that V, D and J genes, CDR3 length and insertions or deletions at six rearrangement sites could be assigned. Within each subset, clonotype counts were normalized to the number of sorted cells before true diversity and Gini coefficients were calculated with the tcR R package. The overlap coefficient, calculated on TCRB nucleotide sequences, was used to quantify repertoire sharing. As a proxy for the pre-selection repertoire, out-of-frame TCRB sequences from naive cells were analyzed. In its TCRdb copy, this immuneACCESS table keeps in-frame sequences only and misses some clones. Where compared with another copy, unresolved V genes explain less than half of these, and the others have no known cause. V and J calls and clone size are given by that table; D and trimming were obtained from the DNA. This sample lists over 350,000 clones; around 15% were detected once. Under 0.02% of the sample is in the top ten clones.

From each donor, a single peripheral blood sample of about 110 mL on average was drawn into heparinised tubes. A BD FACSAria II and a panel including CD45RO, CCR7, CD25, CD127, CD95 and CD27 were used to sort naive, central memory, regulatory and stem cell-like memory CD4+ T cells. Every sorted population had a purity above 95%. PBMCs were isolated immediately by Lymphoprep density gradient centrifugation and stained directly without culture. To minimize batch effects, samples were stained and sorted in pairs, one healthy donor with one patient per experiment. The data were taken from a study of beta chain features in type 1 diabetes (dated by TCRdb to about 2018). Turning to the overall study: Patients and healthy donors did not differ in mean age, gender distribution, total cell number or subset yield. A total of roughly 99,000,000 sorted cells were examined across all samples, and the number of cells per subset was strongly correlated with RNA yield. The study compared the TCRB repertoires of sorted circulating CD4+ T cell subsets in recently diagnosed type 1 diabetes patients with those in matched healthy donors. Regulatory and stem cell-like memory subsets were obtained from only 8 patients and about 8 healthy donors, while naive and central memory subsets were obtained from all 30 or so donors. Overall study results and their limits: Type 1 diabetes patients showed a moderate but significant shortening of TCRB CDR3 length in all four CD4+ subsets. Sequencing cDNA rather than genomic DNA could over-represent highly expressing activated cells, although activation and CD3 levels did not differ between groups. Shorter templates might be favored by PCR, yet because patient and control samples were amplified and corrected together, any such skew would affect both groups equally. Patients with type 1 diabetes made fewer insertions and deleted more nucleotides at VDJ recombination sites, implying thymic rearrangement abnormalities. Because small numbers of individuals were included in the HLA sub-analyses, any influence of HLA type on TCRB rearrangement was left unresolved. Naive, central memory and regulatory TCRB repertoires appeared more similar among patients than among healthy donors.

At the junction V is shortened by 3 bases and J by 5 bases; bases outside the gene matches: 7. The CDR3 spans 15 residues, from the cysteine through the phenylalanine. CDR3 DNA only is kept here, 45 bases in frame from base 1. CDR1 and CDR2 were assigned from the germline V gene as SGHRS and YFSETQ. This TCR was recovered from a young woman in good health. The chain uses TRBV5-1 and TRBJ1-1; TRBD1 matches 10 bases in the middle. Material for sequencing was naive CD4+ T cells from blood. Sample cell subset or site, as interpreted from the label and publication: true naive CD4+ T cells. Read as DNA, the sequence is TGCGCCAGCAGCTCGACAGGGGGCCGAAGAACTGAAGCTTTCTTT. It translates to CASSSTGGRRTEAFF.